This T cell receptor beta chain was profiled in a study of shared clonotypes between healthy human individuals (TCRdb year 2020). Regarding the study in general: The cohort included a few men and a couple of women between 18 and 49 years of age. Blood TCR repertoires of a handful of healthy adults were deeply sequenced to estimate repertoire size and the extent of clonotype sharing between individuals. Different laboratories and diverse techniques were used to prepare libraries and sequence TCR repertoires, to increase sequencing depth and limit assay-specific biases. Between about 0.94 and 10 billion PBMCs per donor were obtained by leukapheresis.

Healthy HIV-negative adults with no recently reported acute infections or vaccinations were included as donors. Every donor was a Caucasian adult residing in Nashville, Tennessee, USA. For unsorted samples, tens of millions of PBMCs were counted and genomic DNA was extracted with the QIAamp DNA Blood Mini kit. Blood was obtained by leukapheresis, after which PBMCs were separated by Ficoll-Histopaque density gradient centrifugation and cryopreserved in liquid nitrogen vapor phase. CDR3 length: 15 amino acids, cysteine to phenylalanine. The entry retains the CDR3 DNA only, 45 bases that are in frame from base 1. The germline V gene gives CDR1 as SQVTM and CDR2 as ANQGSEA. At the junction V is shortened by 6 bases and J by 3 bases; bases outside the gene matches: 11. This clone was seen once. Its antigen target is currently unknown. No base quality information exists; no much larger clone differs at one position.

Overall study results and their limits: Sampling was restricted to blood, and TCR repertoires in tissues likely differ from the TCR repertoires found in blood. Pairwise subsampling indicated that sequencing depth was expected to affect the degree of clonotype sharing among donors. The genetic and exposure-history diversity represented was limited by the small number of donors.

TCR CDR3 regions were amplified from genomic DNA by multiplex PCR using the deep immunoSEQ assay. Genomic DNA extracted from each cell subset was distributed evenly over all wells of several immunoSEQ 96-well plates, and each plate served as one replicate. For unsorted PBMC, each replicate PCR was loaded with approximately 300 ng genomic DNA, equivalent to some 27,000 T cell genomes. Ten immunoSEQ deep assay plates were used to sequence the unsorted PBMC genomic DNA. Purified libraries were quantified with a Qubit 3.0 fluorometer, sized on a Bioanalyzer 2100, and re-quantified with the KAPA Library Quantification kit. Each immunoSEQ 96-well plate was sequenced on its own single-read 150-cycle Illumina NextSeq 550 flow cell. In the source study's methods: The immunoSEQ output contained only junctional sequences without quality scores, so filtering could not match that applied to full-length reads. Sequences were annotated with PyIR, a Python wrapper for IgBLAST v1.9, and V/J genes and CDR3 were assigned using IMGT germline references. Reads with weak V/J assignments (E-value above 1e-6), missing CDR3, stop codons, out-of-frame junctions, or ambiguous translated residues were removed. V3J clonotypes were defined as sequences sharing the same inferred V gene, J gene, and CDR3 amino acid sequence. The percentage overlap between two repertoires was calculated by dividing the number of shared unique clonotypes by the size of the smaller repertoire. RTK rarefaction, the Chao1 estimator, and Recon v2.1 estimates of unobserved clonotypes were used to assess repertoire richness. TCRdb took over this immuneACCESS table, retaining in-frame rearrangements with V and J assigned. Such tables are incomplete; in checked studies, under half of the missing clones stem from an unresolved V gene, and the remainder is unexplained. The V and J calls and clone size come from that table; D and trimming were worked out from the DNA. The sample has about 480,000 clones on record, 70% to 80% of them singletons. Clones ranked in the top ten supply approximately 12% of the sample.

The sequenced sample consisted of PBMCs. Rearrangement joined TRBV29-1 to TRBJ1-1; the central 9 bases match TRBD1. This TCR was recovered from a woman aged 35 to 49 in good health. Some clones in this sample may be carry-over from other donors' samples. The nucleotide sequence reads as follows: TGCAGCGTGGGGGCCCGGGACAGGGTCGACACTGAAGCTTTCTTT. Its protein is CSVGARDRVDTEAFF.